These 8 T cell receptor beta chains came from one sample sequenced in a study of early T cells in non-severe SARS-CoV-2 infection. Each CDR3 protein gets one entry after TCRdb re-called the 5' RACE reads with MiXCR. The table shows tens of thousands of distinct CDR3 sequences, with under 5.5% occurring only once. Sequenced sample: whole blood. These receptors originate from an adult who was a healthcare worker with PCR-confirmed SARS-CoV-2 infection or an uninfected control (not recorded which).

The CDR3: CASGYRDRAGNTIYF. The CDR3 DNA is TGTGCCAGCGGTTACCGGGACAGGGCTGGAAACACCATATATTTT. The chain combines TRBV28 with TRBJ1-3, with TRBD1 matching 9 bases. Germline assignment: CDR1 MDHEN and CDR2 SYDVKM. The CDR3 sequence is 15 residues long. V was pared by 8 bases and J by 2 bases, with 7 bases of the junction left unmatched.

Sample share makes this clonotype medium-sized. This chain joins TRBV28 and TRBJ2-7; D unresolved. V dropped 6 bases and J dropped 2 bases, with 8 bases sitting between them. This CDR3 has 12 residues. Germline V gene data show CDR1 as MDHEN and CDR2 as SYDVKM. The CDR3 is CASRDTAYEQYF. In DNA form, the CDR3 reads TGTGCCAGCAGAGATACAGCCTACGAGCAGTACTTC. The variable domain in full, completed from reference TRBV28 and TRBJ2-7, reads DVKVTQSSRYLVKRTGEKVFLECVQDMDHENMFWYRQDPGLGLRLIYFSYDVKMKEKGDIPEGYSVSREKKERFSLILESASTNQTSMYLCASRDTAYEQYFGPGTRLTVT.

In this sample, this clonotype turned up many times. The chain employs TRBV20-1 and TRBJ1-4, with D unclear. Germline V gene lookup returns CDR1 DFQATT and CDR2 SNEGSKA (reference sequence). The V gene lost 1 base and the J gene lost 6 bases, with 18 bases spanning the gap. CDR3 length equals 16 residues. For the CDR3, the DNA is TGCAGTGCTAGAGGGAGGTTTTTGGGTCCCTATGAAAAACTGTTTTTT. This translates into CSARGRFLGPYEKLFF.

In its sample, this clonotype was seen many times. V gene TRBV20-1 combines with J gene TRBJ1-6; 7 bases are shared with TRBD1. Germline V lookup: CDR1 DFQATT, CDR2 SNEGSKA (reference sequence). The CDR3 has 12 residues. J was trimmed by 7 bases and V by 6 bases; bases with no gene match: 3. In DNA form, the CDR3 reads TGCAGTGCACCACAGGGGAATTCACCCCTCCACTTT. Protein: CSAPQGNSPLHF.

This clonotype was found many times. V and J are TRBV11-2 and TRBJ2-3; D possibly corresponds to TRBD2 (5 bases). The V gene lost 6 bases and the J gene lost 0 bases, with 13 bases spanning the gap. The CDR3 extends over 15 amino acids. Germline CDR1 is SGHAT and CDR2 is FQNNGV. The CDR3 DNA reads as TGTGCCAGCAGGGAAGAGGGCTCTAGCACAGATACGCAGTATTTT. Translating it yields CASREEGSSTDTQYF.

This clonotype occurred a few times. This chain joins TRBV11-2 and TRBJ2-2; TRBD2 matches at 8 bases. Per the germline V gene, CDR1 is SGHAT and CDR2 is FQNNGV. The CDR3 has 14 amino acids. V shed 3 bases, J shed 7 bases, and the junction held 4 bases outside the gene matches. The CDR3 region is CASSFSGGNGELFF. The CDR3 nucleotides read TGTGCCAGCAGCTTCAGCGGGGGAAACGGGGAGCTGTTTTTT.

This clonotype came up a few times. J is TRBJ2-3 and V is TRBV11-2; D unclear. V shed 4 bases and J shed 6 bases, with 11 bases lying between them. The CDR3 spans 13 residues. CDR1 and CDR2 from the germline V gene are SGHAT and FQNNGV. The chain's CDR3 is CASSSSPMDTQYF. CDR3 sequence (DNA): TGTGCCAGCAGCTCCTCGCCGATGGATACGCAGTATTTT.

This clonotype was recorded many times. As DNA, the CDR3 is TGTGCCAGCAGCTTGTTGGGAGGCACAGATACGCAGTATTTT. Its translation is CASSLLGGTDTQYF. The V call is TRBV5-5, the J call TRBJ2-3, with D possibly being TRBD2 (5 bases). V was shortened by 1 base and J by 1 base, with 7 bases between the two germline ends. CDR3 length: 14 amino acids. Germline V gives CDR1 SGHKS, CDR2 YYEKEE (reference sequence).